Below, 13 T cell receptor beta chains from the same sample are listed, as sequenced in a study of response to subunit inactivated influenza vaccine. TCRdb redid the calling of the RT-PCR reads with MiXCR, one entry per CDR3 protein. The profile shows approximately 520,000 distinct CDR3 sequences, 16% of them singletons. The sample consisted of CD4+ T cells sorted from PBMCs, taken around 25 months after vaccination. The receptors were gathered from a man aged 45 to 75 who received an inactivated influenza vaccine.

This clonotype was picked up many times. CDR3 amino acids: CAISDPTGNHYEQYF. The CDR3 bases are TGTGCCATCAGTGATCCCACGGGAAACCACTACGAGCAGTACTTC. The chain employs TRBV10-3 and TRBJ2-7; D perhaps matches TRBD2 (5 bases). The V end was cut by 3 bases, the J end by 3 bases, with 15 bases between. The CDR3 covers 15 residues. The germline CDR1 and CDR2 sequences are ENHRY and SYGVKD.

The rearrangement uses TRBV6-4 and TRBJ2-1; no definite D call. V shed 3 bases and J shed 9 bases, with 12 bases lying between them. Per the germline V gene, CDR1 is MRHNA and CDR2 is SNTAGT. CDR3 length: 13 amino acids. The CDR3 DNA reads as TGTGCCAGCAGTGAACTGTGGGGTACTGAGCAGTTCTTC. Residues: CASSELWGTEQFF.

The V call is TRBV7-6, the J call TRBJ2-5; D is ambiguous. There are 13 residues in the CDR3. The germline V gene has CDR1 SGHVS and CDR2 FNYEAQ. The V gene lost 7 bases and the J gene lost 2 bases, with 11 bases spanning the gap. The CDR3 is CASTLGTQETQYF. The CDR3 DNA sequence: TGTGCCAGCACCCTCGGCACACAAGAGACCCAGTACTTC.

The chain links TRBV12-3 or TRBV12-4 to TRBJ2-5, with a tentative D call TRBD1 (5 bases). The CDR3 runs to 15 residues. Trimming took 5 bases from V and 2 from J, leaving 15 bases between them. The CDR3 spells CASSILQVRQETQYF. The CDR3 DNA follows: TGTGCCAGCAGTATCCTACAGGTCCGACAAGAGACCCAGTACTTC.

This clonotype was seen more than once but under ten times. CDR3 protein: CASSETAEVGTDTQYF. DNA of the CDR3: TGTGCCAGCAGCGAAACTGCTGAGGTCGGCACAGATACGCAGTATTTT. The chain recombines TRBV7-9 with TRBJ2-3; D ambiguous. Trimming stripped 5 bases from V and 1 base from J, with 16 bases between. In germline, CDR1 is SEHNR, CDR2 FQNEAQ (reference sequence). The CDR3 has 16 amino acids.

This clonotype was observed a few times. CDR3 protein: CASSTAGTNSPLHF. Written as DNA, the CDR3 is TGTGCCAGCAGTACTGCAGGGACGAATTCACCCCTCCACTTT. V is TRBV25-1 and J is TRBJ1-6; the D gene is possibly TRBD1 (5 bases). This CDR3 has 14 amino acids. Between the trimmed V and J ends, which lost 5 bases and 7 bases, there was a span of 12 bases. Germline-derived CDR1 and CDR2 are MGHDK and SYGVNS.

This clonotype appeared many times. V gene TRBV9 combines with J gene TRBJ2-5; TRBD2 matches at 10 bases. The V gene's germline CDR1 is SGDLS and CDR2 YYNGEE. CDR3 size: 15 residues. With V trimmed by 4 bases and J by 4 bases, 7 bases remained unmatched. CDR3 in DNA: TGTGCCAGCAGCCCCAGAGGACTAGCGGTAGAGACCCAGTACTTC. Its protein product is CASSPRGLAVETQYF.

In this sample, this clonotype turned up many times. The chain uses TRBV6-2 or TRBV6-3 and TRBJ2-1, with TRBD2 matching over 9 bases. V shed 0 bases and J 7 bases; nucleotides not matched to a gene: 7. Germline CDR1 MNHEY, CDR2 SVGEGT. This CDR3 has 16 amino acids. CDR3 residues: CASSYSRGRAGNEQFF. DNA for the CDR3: TGTGCCAGCAGTTACTCTCGCGGGAGGGCCGGAAATGAGCAGTTCTTC.

The chain combines TRBV20-1 with TRBJ2-7; D may match TRBD1 or TRBD2 (6 bases each). In germline, CDR1 is DFQATT, CDR2 SNEGSKA (reference sequence). The CDR3 sequence is 14 residues long. V was clipped by 6 bases and J by 0 bases, with 15 bases between them. The CDR3 loop reads CSAFGGRASYEQYF. The CDR3 nucleotides read TGCAGTGCCTTCGGGGGCAGGGCCTCCTACGAGCAGTACTTC.

Only a few counts were recorded for this clonotype. The J gene is TRBJ2-7, the V gene TRBV11-1; 13 bases line up with TRBD2. From germline, CDR1 is SGHAT and CDR2 FQDESV (reference sequence). This CDR3 comprises 18 residues. Trimming removed 5 bases from V and 5 bases from J; junction bases left unmatched: 15. CDR3 protein: CASSPGTSGATIGDEQYF. The CDR3 nucleotides are TGTGCCAGCAGCCCCGGGACTAGCGGGGCGACAATCGGAGACGAGCAGTACTTC.

This clonotype was found a few times. The chain couples TRBV6-1 to TRBJ2-5, with TRBD1 matching 10 bases. The CDR3 covers 13 residues. CDR1 is MNHNS, CDR2 SASEGT, per germline. Trimming at V came to 8 bases and at J to 3 bases, leaving 3 bases not matched to a gene. The CDR3 loop reads CASQGQGKETQYF. The CDR3 bases are TGTGCCAGCCAGGGACAGGGGAAAGAGACCCAGTACTTC.

The J gene is TRBJ1-6, the V gene TRBV28; tentative D call: TRBD1 (5 bases). V dropped 3 bases and J dropped 7 bases, with 10 bases sitting between them. Per the germline V gene, CDR1 is MDHEN and CDR2 is SYDVKM. This CDR3 region has 14 residues. CDR3 nucleotides: TGTGCCAGCAGTTTCTGGGACGAAAATTCACCCCTCCACTTT. Translating it yields CASSFWDENSPLHF.

The chain has TRBV3-1 and TRBJ2-2; 9 bases map to TRBD2. Trimming at V came to 1 base and at J to 6 bases, leaving 6 bases not matched to a gene. The CDR3 loop spans 16 amino acids. Germline-derived CDR1 and CDR2 are LGHDT and YNNKEL (reference sequence). CDR3 sequence reads: CASSQGLSGGPGELFF. The CDR3 bases are TGTGCCAGCAGCCAAGGGCTTAGCGGGGGCCCCGGGGAGCTGTTTTTT.